These 13 T cell receptor beta chains were all obtained from the same sample, sequenced in a study of spatial heterogeneity in lung cancer (dated by TCRdb to about 2019). The time point label, as the study defines it: sample taken at primary tumor resection. Library preparation was by 5' RACE. Sequencing was performed on a NextSeq 500. The public reads were quality trimmed at Q25 with fastp and then assembled into clones with MiXCR by TCRdb, keeping productive beta chains. Rows with one shared CDR3 protein collapse into an entry with the most common genes and DNA. This sample has 800 to 1,000 distinct CDR3 sequences in its table, and about 9.4% of those were observed once. The ten largest make up less than 35% of the sample. General conclusions and limits of the study: The tumor nonsynonymous mutation count correlated with the number of expanded alpha and beta TCRs within the tumor.

These receptors' targets are unknown. The specimen comprised lung tumor tissue, sampled at surgery. The receptor source for this set is a male donor with early-stage non-small cell lung cancer.

By share, this clonotype ranks as medium-sized (0.01 to 0.1%). The chain employs TRBV5-1 and TRBJ2-2; a weak D match, TRBD2 (6 bases). This CDR3 has 16 residues. V lost 0 bases to trimming and J lost 1 base, with 10 bases between them. Germline V gene lookup returns CDR1 SGHRS and CDR2 YFSETQ. The CDR3 DNA reads TGCGCCAGCAGCTTGGATGGCGGGGAGAACACCGGGGAGCTGTTTTTT. Translating it yields CASSLDGGENTGELFF. The variable domain in full, completed from reference TRBV5-1 and TRBJ2-2, reads KAGVTQTPRYLIKTRGQQVTLSCSPISGHRSVSWYQQTPGQGLQFLFEYFSETQRNKGNFPGRFSGRQFSNSRSEMNVSTLELGDSALYLCASSLDGGENTGELFFGEGSRLTVL.

This clonotype is labeled medium-sized (0.01 to 0.1%). The J gene is TRBJ2-3, the V gene TRBV2; TRBD1 aligns across 7 bases. There are 13 residues in the CDR3. With V trimmed by 1 base and J by 9 bases, 4 bases remained unmatched. Looked up from germline, CDR1 is SNHLY and CDR2 is FYNNEI. The CDR3: CASSEDGQATQYF. The CDR3 coding sequence is TGTGCCAGCAGTGAAGACGGACAGGCAACGCAGTATTTT. Full variable domain (rest looked up from reference TRBV2 and TRBJ2-3): EPEVTQTPSHQVTQMGQEVILRCVPISNHLYFYWYRQILGQKVEFLVSFYNNEISEKSEIFDDQFSVERPDGSNFTLKIRSTKLEDSAMYFCASSEDGQATQYFGPGTRLTVL.

By proportion, this clonotype is large. The rearrangement joins TRBV30 to TRBJ2-3; no clear D gene. Trimming took off 2 bases at V and 1 base at J, with 10 bases between the two ends. This CDR3 spans 14 amino acids. CDR1 GTSNPN and CDR2 SVGIG come from the germline V gene (reference sequence). The CDR3 region has the DNA TGTGCCTGGAGTTCCCCGGACCGCACAGATACGCAGTATTTT. This encodes CAWSSPDRTDTQYF.

By its share, this clonotype is large. J is TRBJ1-6 and V is TRBV6-5, with D unresolved. V was cut by 3 bases and J by 7 bases, with 16 bases left in between. This CDR3 is built from 16 residues. Germline V CDR1 and CDR2: MNHEY, SVGAGI. This CDR3 reads CASSYFSPLSNSPLHF. The CDR3 bases are TGTGCCAGCAGTTATTTTTCCCCACTCAGCAATTCACCCCTCCACTTT.

The chain links TRBV5-6 to TRBJ2-7; D uncertain. The CDR3 spans 13 residues. Germline V gene data show CDR1 as SGHDT and CDR2 as YYEEEE. V was trimmed by 0 bases and J by 2 bases, leaving 6 bases between them. The CDR3, as DNA: TGTGCCAGCAGCTTGGTTGATGCCTACGAGCAGTACTTC. Its protein product is CASSLVDAYEQYF.

Sample share makes this clonotype medium-sized. The chain has TRBV27 and TRBJ2-1, with D perhaps given as TRBD1 or TRBD2 (7 bases each). The V end was cut by 6 bases, the J end by 9 bases, with 18 bases between. CDR3 length: 14 residues. Germline lookup yields CDR1 MNHEY and CDR2 SMNVEV (reference sequence). This CDR3 is CASRGGRRDSEQFF. The CDR3 DNA reads TGTGCCAGCAGGGGCGGGAGACGGGACAGTGAGCAGTTCTTC.

This clonotype is judged large. The gene calls are TRBV10-3 and TRBJ2-3; perhaps TRBD1 as D (6 bases). This CDR3 has 16 amino acids. From germline, CDR1 is ENHRY and CDR2 SYGVKD. V lost 0 bases and J lost 1, with 11 bases in between. CDR3 sequence (DNA): TGTGCCATCAGTGAGTCGCAGGGGATTGGCACAGATACGCAGTATTTT. Translated, it gives CAISESQGIGTDTQYF.

This clonotype is deemed large. This chain's CDR3 is CASRWDRLSNQPQHF. The CDR3 DNA reads as TGTGCCAGCAGATGGGACAGGCTGAGCAATCAGCCCCAGCATTTT. This sequence joins TRBV28 and TRBJ1-5; 8 nucleotides agree with TRBD1. The CDR3 runs 15 residues. CDR1 is MDHEN, CDR2 SYDVKM, per germline. Trimming took 6 bases from V and 1 from J; bases not matched to a gene: 5.

By frequency in the sample, this clonotype is large. The CDR3 loop reads CASSFRLAGGRSSYNEQFF. The CDR3 DNA reads as TGTGCCAGCAGTTTTAGACTAGCGGGAGGAAGGAGCTCCTACAATGAGCAGTTCTTC. The V call is TRBV28, the J call TRBJ2-1; 13 bases are a match to TRBD2. The germline V gene encodes CDR1 MDHEN and CDR2 SYDVKM. J gave up 0 bases and V 3 bases, and 8 bases lay outside the gene matches. The CDR3 is 19 residues long.

By share, this clonotype counts as medium-sized. This chain connects TRBV28 to TRBJ2-5; D is possibly TRBD2 (6 bases). Per the germline V gene, CDR1 is MDHEN and CDR2 is SYDVKM. This CDR3 spans 14 amino acids. V was clipped by 7 bases and J by 1 base, with 13 bases between them. The CDR3 DNA sequence: TGTGCCAGCAACGATAGCGGTCCCCAAGAGACCCAGTACTTC. Translated, it gives CASNDSGPQETQYF.

Relative to its sample, this clonotype is large (0.1 to 1%). The chain couples TRBV20-1 to TRBJ2-1; D uncertain. Per the germline V gene, CDR1 is DFQATT and CDR2 is SNEGSKA (reference sequence). Trimming shortened V by 3 bases and J by 6 bases, and 18 bases separated the two germline ends. The CDR3 spans 15 residues. CDR3 coding DNA: TGCAGTGCTAGGGAAGCCCCTGGAGAGACCAATGAGCAGTTCTTC. Translation gives CSAREAPGETNEQFF.

In its sample, this clonotype is large. The chain couples TRBV20-1 to TRBJ1-6, with D unresolved. Germline values: CDR1 DFQATT, CDR2 SNEGSKA (reference sequence). This CDR3 spans 15 amino acids. Trimming removed 0 bases from V and 10 bases from J, with 16 bases in between. The CDR3 loop reads CSARDRQSGFSPLHF. The DNA of the CDR3 is TGCAGTGCTAGAGATCGGCAGTCGGGTTTCTCACCCCTCCACTTT.

This clonotype was observed a single time. This chain connects TRBV5-1 to TRBJ2-7; TRBD1 matches at 10 bases. Germline CDR1 and CDR2: SGHRS and YFSETQ. This CDR3 has 14 amino acids. Trimming took 4 bases from V and 6 from J; bases not matched to a gene: 7. The CDR3 spells CASSGTGTGAEQYF. In DNA, the CDR3 is TGCGCCAGCAGCGGTACCGGGACAGGGGCCGAGCAGTACTTC.